This T cell receptor (beta chain) was identified in a study of STAT5B mutations in CD4+ large granular lymphocyte leukemia (dated by TCRdb to 2021 to 2024). Regarding the research as a whole: Among the healthy controls, the CDR3 'QG' motif was associated with a particular HLA allele. The TCRbeta repertoires of CD4+ T-cell large granular lymphocyte leukemia patients were compared with the TCRbeta repertoires of healthy blood donors. The purity of purified fractions was confirmed by flow cytometry on FACSCanto II or FACSVerse to exceed 95% among lymphocytes.

The immunoSEQ assay at survey resolution was applied to genomic DNA for sequencing of TCRbeta rearrangements. The published analysis was carried out like this. A lowest detectable productive clonotype frequency of 2.59 x 10-5 was observed in the TCR sequencing data. Analyses included only productive TCRbeta rearrangements, meaning complete and in-frame sequences. Sample clonality was computed as Simpson clonality in the immunoSEQ Analyzer version 3.0. Clones were categorized by frequency as very rare, small, medium, large (1-20%) or hyperexpanded (>20%). OLGA 1.2.3 estimated generation probabilities, VDJtools produced V-gene circos plots, VDJdb was queried for specificities, and GLIPH identified CDR3 motifs. Held by TCRdb, this immuneACCESS table contains in-frame sequences only and omits some clones. Under half of the omission traces to an unresolved V gene where checked; the cause of the rest is unknown. D and trimming come from the DNA, and the V and J calls and clone size come from that table. The sample includes 30,000 to 40,000 clones, with 76% observed a single time. Clones ranked in the top ten supply around 7% of the sample.

Healthy controls were 35 or so blood donors whose buffy coats came from the Finnish Red Cross blood service. All TCR-sequenced material derived from peripheral blood: patient blood samples and healthy donor buffy coats. Peripheral blood mononuclear cells were isolated by Ficoll-Hypaque gradient centrifugation. For the healthy controls, CD4+ cells were obtained from buffy coats by magnetic purification. Genomic DNA was extracted using the Gentra Puregene Cell and Tissue kit, and a Qubit 2.0 fluorometer was used to quantify it. On the study overall, not on this receptor specifically: Data were not HLA-matched; higher clonality in CD4+ versus CD8+ T-LGLL could reflect the relatively small sample size. The main leukemic clonotypes were found to be private to each patient, although over 20% of the main leukemic clonotypes were detected at low frequency in the non-leukemic repertoires of other patients. CD4-sorted patient repertoires appeared more clonal than healthy CD4+ repertoires, and this difference persisted after removing the putative leukemic clones.

This clone has only one observation. It has no known antigen specificity. Base-call qualities are not available, and no considerably larger clone is one nucleotide away. This receptor was obtained from a human donor in good health. The sample consisted of CD4+ T cells from blood buffy coats.

The DNA reads TGTGCCAGCCGCTCCGGGACAGGGGACAATGAGCAGTTCTTC. The resulting protein is CASRSGTGDNEQFF. The chain is encoded by TRBV7-2 joined to TRBJ2-1, with TRBD1 matching 10 junction bases. V loses 8 bases at its end and J loses 5 bases; junction bases beyond the gene matches: 6. The CDR3 measures 14 amino acids from cysteine to phenylalanine. Only CDR3 DNA remains: 42 bases, in frame from the first base. From the germline V gene, CDR1 is SGHTA and CDR2 is FQGNSA.